The T cell receptor beta chain under discussion was sequenced for a study of blood T cell repertoires in COVID-19. In the study overall: COVID-19 samples collected from the United States, Italy and Spain covered acute and convalescent phases. Sources were T cells, B-cell-depleted T cells, or PBMCs; the material itself was cDNA or gDNA.

In the original workflow: Nucleated cell counts were estimated from reference gene primer amplification. Generated by immunoSEQ multiplex PCR, the TCRdb table keeps only in-frame clones and is missing some. For V, J and clone size, that table is used; D and trimming come from the DNA. This sample has a few hundred thousand clones, with around 87% found just once. This clone was recorded only once. The CDR3 has 14 residues. The V gene's germline CDR1 is MDHEN and CDR2 SYDVKM. V was pared by 3 bases and J by 5 bases, with 13 bases between. The clonotype was recovered from a man in his 60s who had recovered from COVID-19. Sequencing was carried out using peripheral blood. J is TRBJ2-5 and V is TRBV28; D remains ambiguous. The CDR3 bases are TGTGCCAGCAGTTTCCCTCCGTCAGGCGAGACCCAGTACTTC. This translates into CASSFPPSGETQYF.